This TCR beta chain was recorded in a study of CDR3 diversity in severe acne. TCRdb called the PCR reads again in MiXCR, with one record for every CDR3 protein. Of fewer than 90,000 distinct CDR3 sequences listed, under 55% are singletons. Germline V gives CDR1 SGHNT, CDR2 YYREEE (reference sequence). The V end was cut by 0 bases, the J end by 0 bases, with 12 bases between. The CDR3 covers 16 residues. The chain combines TRBV5-4 with TRBJ2-5, with D possibly TRBD2 on 6 matching bases. This receptor was taken from a male donor with severe acne vulgaris. Material for sequencing was blood. The CDR3, as DNA: TGTGCCAGCAGCTTGGAGGGAGGAGCCAACCAAGAGACCCAGTACTTC. It yields the protein CASSLEGGANQETQYF.